Reported below is one T cell receptor beta chain. Antigen specificity is unknown. The data stem from a study of cytotoxic CD8 clonotypes in ibrutinib-treated CLL. Overall study results and limits: Baseline levels were approached again at progression, after clonality had risen at ibrutinib response.

Trimming took 3 bases from V and 4 from J; bases not matched to a gene: 5. The CDR3 contains 15 residues. CDR1 SGHTA and CDR2 FQGNSA come from the germline V gene. Data came from immunoSEQ multiplex PCR; TCRdb stores just in-frame clones and leaves some out. The sample comprises more than 150,000 clones, over 55% of which are singletons, and 13% rests with the top ten. The clonotype was recovered from a human donor with chronic lymphocytic leukemia. The chain uses TRBV7-2 and TRBJ2-7; 11 bases match TRBD2. Specimen: PBMCs, collected after 24 months of ibrutinib treatment. The CDR3 nucleotides are TGTGCCAGCAGCTTCGGACTAGCGGGCTATTACGAGCAGTACTTC. Encoded protein: CASSFGLAGYYEQYF. Full variable domain (rest looked up from reference TRBV7-2 and TRBJ2-7): GAGVSQSPSNKVTEKGKDVELRCDPISGHTALYWYRQSLGQGLEFLIYFQGNSAPDKSGLPSDRFSAERTGGSVSTLTIQRTQQEDSAVYLCASSFGLAGYYEQYFGPGTRLTVT.